Each of the 24 T cell receptor beta chains below was sequenced from the same sample in a study of blood T cell repertoires in COVID-19. Clones were sequenced by immunoSEQ multiplex PCR, and TCRdb holds only the in-frame ones, with some missing. The sample consists of approximately 26,000 clones, over 75% of them appearing once. The sequencing input was peripheral blood. These receptors were collected from a human donor in a cohort sampled during active COVID-19. The donor label of this sample is uncertain.

The chain couples TRBV2 to TRBJ2-5; TRBD2 agrees at 8 bases. Per the germline V gene, CDR1 is SNHLY and CDR2 is FYNNEI. The CDR3 is 13 residues long. V lost 4 bases and J lost 6; bases outside the gene matches: 4. The CDR3 DNA reads TGTGCCAGCAGTGCGGGGGGGGTTAAGACCCAGTACTTC. This translates into CASSAGGVKTQYF.

The chain carries TRBV9 and TRBJ1-2; 7 bases are a match to TRBD1. The V gene's germline CDR1 is SGDLS and CDR2 YYNGEE. CDR3 length: 16 residues. V lost 0 bases to trimming and J lost 6 bases; unmatched junction nucleotides: 11. In DNA, the CDR3 is TGTGCCAGCAGCGTAGAGACAACAGGGGTTTTGGATGGCTACACCTTC. It yields the protein CASSVETTGVLDGYTF. Supplemented by reference TRBV9 and TRBJ1-2, the full variable domain reads DSGVTQTPKHLITATGQRVTLRCSPRSGDLSVYWYQQSLDQGLQFLIQYYNGEERAKGNILERFSAQQFPDLHSELNLSSLELGDSALYFCASSVETTGVLDGYTFGSGTRLTVV.

The chain is built from TRBV29-1 and TRBJ2-5, with 7 bases lining up with TRBD1. Trimming removed 0 bases from V and 2 bases from J; junction bases left unmatched: 3. The germline V gene has CDR1 SQVTM and CDR2 ANQGSEA. CDR3 length: 14 amino acids. CDR3 DNA sequence: TGCAGCGTTGAAGATCACAGGGGACAAGAGACCCAGTACTTC. This encodes CSVEDHRGQETQYF.

This chain joins TRBV5-1 and TRBJ1-1; TRBD1 matches 10 bases. Per the germline V gene, CDR1 is SGHRS and CDR2 is YFSETQ. Unmatched junction bases numbered 8, after V lost 2 bases and J lost 4 bases. The CDR3 has 16 amino acids. The CDR3 region is CASSFGTGVIRTEAFF. In DNA, the CDR3 is TGCGCCAGCAGCTTCGGGACAGGGGTTATTCGCACTGAAGCTTTCTTT.

This chain links TRBV3-1 (or the pseudogene TRBV3-2) with TRBJ2-7, with D perhaps matching TRBD1 (6 bases). Germline V gene lookup returns CDR1 LGHDT and CDR2 YNNKEL (reference sequence). The V end lost 3 bases, the J end lost 2 bases, and 14 bases lay between the germline ends. The CDR3 sequence is 15 residues long. The chain's CDR3 is CASSQRTDKPYEQYF. CDR3 DNA sequence: TGTGCCAGCAGCCAGCGGACAGATAAACCCTACGAGCAGTACTTC.

The chain carries TRBV7-3 and TRBJ2-6; TRBD1 matches at 8 bases. This CDR3 has 17 residues. J gave up 2 bases and V 5 bases, and 8 bases lay outside the gene matches. Germline CDR1 is SGHTA and CDR2 is FQGTGA. The CDR3 coding sequence is TGTGCCAGCAGCCCCCTCCCGGACAGGGCTGGGGCCAACGTCCTGACTTTC. The encoded protein is CASSPLPDRAGANVLTF.

This clone was seen a handful of times. V gene TRBV5-4 combines with J gene TRBJ2-3, with D tentatively TRBD2 (7 bases). This CDR3 spans 15 amino acids. Germline V gene sequence: CDR1 SGHNT, CDR2 YYREEE (reference sequence). Trimming cost V 4 bases and J 4 bases, with 16 bases left between them. This chain's CDR3 is CASSPRAGAADTQYF. Here the CDR3 DNA reads TGTGCCAGCAGCCCGAGGGCGGGGGCGGCAGATACGCAGTATTTT.

The table lists this clone with a count of one. The rearrangement uses TRBV5-4 and TRBJ1-3, with a possible D match to TRBD1 (5 bases). The CDR3 runs 17 residues. Germline loops: CDR1 SGHNT, CDR2 YYREEE (reference sequence). V was pared by 4 bases and J by 1 base, with 18 bases between. In DNA form, the CDR3 reads TGTGCCAGCAGCCCTACTACCGGGGGGTTGTCTGGAAACACCATATATTTT. It translates to CASSPTTGGLSGNTIYF.

This clone is categorized as medium-sized. The chain couples TRBV6-5 to TRBJ2-2; maybe TRBD1 (6 bases). V lost 2 bases to trimming and J lost 5 bases, with 9 bases between them. Germline CDR1 reads MNHEY; CDR2 reads SVGAGI. The CDR3 loop spans 14 amino acids. The chain's CDR3 is CASSYGRGTGELFF. The CDR3 DNA is TGTGCCAGCAGTTACGGAAGGGGGACCGGGGAGCTGTTTTTT.

The J gene is TRBJ2-3, the V gene TRBV3-1 (or the pseudogene TRBV3-2), with TRBD2 matching over 10 bases. The CDR3 sequence is 17 residues long. Per the germline V gene, CDR1 is LGHDT and CDR2 is YNNKEL (reference sequence). V was clipped by 1 base and J by 3 bases; unmatched bases: 7. The CDR3 loop is CASSQASGGARTDTQYF. The CDR3 region has the DNA TGTGCCAGCAGCCAAGCAAGCGGGGGGGCTCGGACAGATACGCAGTATTTT.

This clone was detected only a few times. The chain links TRBV4-1 to TRBJ2-2; a weak D match, TRBD2 (5 bases). The CDR3 is made up of 15 amino acids. Trimming cost V 4 bases and J 4 bases, with 13 bases left between them. Germline CDR1 MGHRA, CDR2 YSYEKL. CDR3 DNA: TGCGCCAGCAGCCCTGCCGGGGTTAGCACCGGGGAGCTGTTTTTT. Its protein is CASSPAGVSTGELFF.

This clone was detected once. J is TRBJ1-4 and V is TRBV3-1 (or the pseudogene TRBV3-2); D ambiguous. Germline CDR1 LGHDT, CDR2 YNNKEL (reference sequence). V lost 4 bases, J lost 2 bases, and 11 bases lay in between. This CDR3 comprises 15 residues. CDR3 residues: CASSPPGSTNEKLFF. CDR3 bases: TGTGCCAGCAGCCCACCGGGGTCCACTAATGAAAAACTGTTTTTT.

The V gene is TRBV11-2, the J gene TRBJ1-5; 12 bases map to TRBD1. This CDR3 has 14 amino acids. Germline values: CDR1 SGHAT, CDR2 FQNNGV. With 5 bases clipped from V and 5 bases from J, the junction kept 1 base outside the gene matches. The CDR3 DNA is TGTGCCAGCAGCCGGGACAGGGGGCATCAGCCCCAGCATTTT. This gives the protein CASSRDRGHQPQHF.

This clone was picked up one time. The V gene is TRBV30, the J gene TRBJ2-5; TRBD2 matches 7 bases. The germline gives CDR1 GTSNPN, CDR2 SVGIG (reference sequence). This CDR3 region has 15 residues. The V gene end was trimmed by 0 bases and the J gene end by 7 bases; junction bases not matched to a gene: 11. For the CDR3, the DNA is TGTGCCTGGAGTGTACTGGCGGGGGTTCAGGGGACCCAGTACTTC. This encodes CAWSVLAGVQGTQYF. The variable domain in full, with the rest retrieved from reference TRBV30 and TRBJ2-5, is SQTIHQWPATLVQPVGSPLSLECTVEGTSNPNLYWYRQAAGRGLQLLFYSVGIGQISSEVPQNLSASRPQDRQFILSSKKLLLSDSGFYLCAWSVLAGVQGTQYFGPGTRLLVL.

Only one count was recorded for this clone. V usage is TRBV29-1 and J usage is TRBJ2-7; 10 nucleotides align to TRBD1. V dropped 5 bases and J dropped 3; count of bases not matched to a gene: 10. The CDR3 covers 15 residues. Germline CDR1 reads SQVTM; CDR2 reads ANQGSEA. CDR3 sequence reads: CSVSTGTGALYEQYF. The CDR3 DNA follows: TGCAGCGTTAGCACCGGGACAGGGGCCCTCTACGAGCAGTACTTC.

The chain uses TRBV7-6 and TRBJ2-4; 7 nucleotides align to TRBD1. The CDR3 is 19 residues long. CDR1 is SGHVS and CDR2 is FNYEAQ in the germline V gene. V lost 5 bases, J lost 0 bases, and 16 bases stayed unmatched. The CDR3 reads CASSPKPSGTVIAKNIQYF. CDR3 coding DNA: TGTGCCAGCAGCCCCAAGCCGTCTGGGACAGTCATAGCCAAAAACATTCAGTACTTC.

V and J are TRBV21-1 and TRBJ1-1; TRBD1 is taken as the D call from the table, unchecked against the DNA. TRBV21-1 is deemed a pseudogene. This CDR3 region has 16 residues. The CDR3: CASSPRQGLMNTEAFF. CDR3 sequence (DNA): TGTGCCAGCAGCCCCCGACAGGGCCTCATGAACACTGAAGCTTTCTTT.

This clone occurred once. The chain combines TRBV4-3 with TRBJ2-1; 9 bases line up with TRBD2. This CDR3 is built from 15 residues. Germline values: CDR1 LGHNA, CDR2 YSLEER. Unmatched junction bases numbered 4, after V lost 0 bases and J lost 7 bases. The CDR3 DNA sequence: TGCGCCAGCAGCCAAGATGGGCGGGGGGGTAATGAGCAGTTCTTC. Protein sequence: CASSQDGRGGNEQFF.

The chain uses TRBV7-2 and TRBJ1-2, with 10 bases identical to TRBD1. The germline gives CDR1 SGHTA, CDR2 FQGNSA. Trimming took 5 bases from V and 4 from J; bases not matched to a gene: 7. This CDR3 has 15 amino acids. CDR3 residues: CASSPRTGGVYGYTF. The CDR3 bases are TGTGCCAGCAGCCCTCGGACAGGGGGTGTCTATGGCTACACCTTC.

V gene TRBV27 combines with J gene TRBJ1-4; 10 bases are a match to TRBD1. Germline V lookup: CDR1 MNHEY, CDR2 SMNVEV (reference sequence). Trimming removed 8 bases from V and 8 bases from J; junction bases left unmatched: 17. The CDR3 has 17 residues. Written as DNA, the CDR3 is TGTGCCAGCTCCCCCCGGAAGACAGGGGGCGCTAGGGAAAAACTGTTTTTT. Its translation is CASSPRKTGGAREKLFF.

The gene calls are TRBV6-6 and TRBJ1-1; D perhaps matches TRBD1 (5 bases). Germline CDR1 is MNHNY and CDR2 is SVGAGI (reference sequence). The CDR3 runs to 13 residues. V gave up 0 bases and J gave up 8 bases, with 10 bases separating them. This CDR3 reads CASSYSGGNEAFF. The DNA of the CDR3 is TGTGCCAGCAGTTACTCCGGGGGTAACGAAGCTTTCTTT.

The V call is TRBV4-3, the J call TRBJ2-1, with 7 bases identical to TRBD2. Germline CDR1 LGHNA, CDR2 YSLEER. The CDR3 spans 16 residues. V lost 0 bases to trimming and J lost 6 bases; unmatched junction nucleotides: 8. This CDR3 is CASSQDGMSGTNEQFF. The CDR3, as DNA: TGCGCCAGCAGCCAAGATGGTATGAGCGGGACCAATGAGCAGTTCTTC.

This sequence joins TRBV6-5 and TRBJ1-2; 7 nucleotides line up with TRBD1. From germline, CDR1 is MNHEY and CDR2 SVGAGI. This CDR3 contains 15 residues. The ends lost 10 bases at V and 4 bases at J; junction bases unmatched: 15. This CDR3 is CATLQDNRGGYGYTF. DNA of the CDR3: TGTGCCACCCTACAAGATAACAGGGGCGGCTATGGCTACACCTTC.

The chain combines TRBV28 with TRBJ1-1; D remains ambiguous. The V end lost 10 bases, the J end lost 11 bases, and 23 bases lay between the germline ends. CDR1 and CDR2 from the germline V gene are MDHEN and SYDVKM. The CDR3 spans 13 residues. This chain's CDR3 is CATSVKALAWAFF. In DNA form, the CDR3 reads TGTGCCACTTCTGTCAAAGCGTTGGCATGGGCTTTCTTT.